The 19 T cell receptor beta chains in this list originate from one sample, sequenced in a study of sequential checkpoint blockade in melanoma. Clones were sequenced by immunoSEQ multiplex PCR, and TCRdb holds only the in-frame ones, with some missing. The repertoire consists of roughly 16,000 clones, with roughly three quarters occurring once and the leading ten covering over 9.5%. Treatment of the sample: randomized to nivolumab then ipilimumab (arm A) or the reverse (arm B). The sequences come from CD8+ T cells sorted from blood (inferred from file names), collected from a patient given nivolumab and ipilimumab in sequence. Every receptor here comes from a human donor with melanoma.

This chain uses TRBV7-3 with TRBJ2-1, with TRBD2 identical over 10 bases. V lost 0 bases and J lost 3; bases outside the gene matches: 11. Germline-derived CDR1 and CDR2 are SGHTA and FQGTGA. This CDR3 has 19 amino acids. CDR3 in DNA: TGTGCCAGCAGCTTAACGGTGGGTAGCGGGAGGCCCCTCTACAATGAGCAGTTCTTC. Residues: CASSLTVGSGRPLYNEQFF.

By proportion, this clone is medium-sized. The rearrangement joins TRBV13 to TRBJ1-2; tentatively, D is TRBD1 (5 bases). Germline V lookup: CDR1 PRHDT, CDR2 FYEKMQ (reference sequence). There are 15 residues in the CDR3. The germline V and J ends were trimmed by 3 bases and 4 bases, with 15 bases remaining between them. The chain's CDR3 is CASSFGDFGLYGYTF. CDR3 DNA sequence: TGTGCCAGCAGCTTTGGGGACTTCGGGCTCTATGGCTACACCTTC.

This sequence joins TRBV4-3 and TRBJ1-6, with 8 bases aligning to TRBD1. CDR3 length: 14 residues. V shed 4 bases and J 7 bases; nucleotides not matched to a gene: 3. Per germline, CDR1 LGHNA and CDR2 YSLEER. The CDR3, as DNA: TGCGCCAGCAGCCCTTGGACAGGGAATTCACCCCTCCACTTT. Encoded protein: CASSPWTGNSPLHF.

V gene TRBV29-1 combines with J gene TRBJ1-1; 9 bases are a match to TRBD1. The CDR3 has 17 amino acids. Germline-derived CDR1 and CDR2 are SQVTM and ANQGSEA. The V and J ends lost 5 bases and 1 base, in that order; junction bases with no gene match: 14. The CDR3 bases are TGCAGCGTTATTCGAGTCCCGGGACAGGGATCGAACACTGAAGCTTTCTTT. Its protein product is CSVIRVPGQGSNTEAFF. Drawing the rest from reference TRBV29-1 and TRBJ1-1, the complete variable domain is SAVISQKPSRDICQRGTSLTIQCQVDSQVTMMFWYRQQPGQSLTLIATANQGSEATYESGFVIDKFPISRPNLTFSTLTVSNMSPEDSSIYLCSVIRVPGQGSNTEAFFGQGTRLTVV.

The chain links TRBV19 to TRBJ2-1; 9 nucleotides align to TRBD2. From germline, CDR1 is LNHDA and CDR2 SQIVND (reference sequence). The J segment lost 7 bases and the V segment lost 2 bases, leaving 9 bases of the junction unmatched. CDR3 length: 16 amino acids. The CDR3, as DNA: TGTGCCAGTAGTATAATAACTAGCGGGCCTCATAATGAGCAGTTCTTC. This sequence encodes CASSIITSGPHNEQFF.

The V and J genes are TRBV5-1 and TRBJ2-6; 12 bases line up with TRBD1. Germline CDR1 is SGHRS and CDR2 is YFSETQ. V was pared by 4 bases and J by 0 bases, with 5 bases of the junction left unmatched. This CDR3 has 18 amino acids. DNA of the CDR3: TGCGCCAGCAGCCCGGGACAGGGGGCCCCCTCTGGGGCCAACGTCCTGACTTTC. It translates to CASSPGQGAPSGANVLTF.

The rearrangement joins TRBV7-2 to TRBJ1-2; D gene ambiguous. This CDR3 has 18 residues. CDR1 is SGHTA and CDR2 is FQGNSA in the germline V gene. The V gene lost 1 base and the J gene lost 6 bases, with 24 bases spanning the gap. In DNA form, the CDR3 reads TGTGCCAGCAGCTTAGTCTGGCTGGGAGTGGAGAGATTGGATGGCTACACCTTC. Amino acid sequence: CASSLVWLGVERLDGYTF.

The V gene is TRBV27, the J gene TRBJ2-1, with D maybe TRBD2 (7 bases). The CDR3 spans 13 residues. With 6 bases removed from V and 13 bases from J, the gap between germline ends came to 19 bases. Per the germline V gene, CDR1 is MNHEY and CDR2 is SMNVEV (reference sequence). The chain's CDR3 is CASSLEGGLRQFF. The DNA for the CDR3 is TGTGCCAGCAGCTTGGAAGGGGGACTAAGACAGTTCTTC.

Here the CDR3 reads CASSPDRGNTEAFF. DNA of the CDR3: TGTGCCAGCAGTCCGGACAGGGGAAACACTGAAGCTTTCTTT. V usage is TRBV25-1 and J usage is TRBJ1-1; 9 bases fit TRBD1. CDR3 length equals 14 residues. The junction had 3 bases not matched to a gene; V was cut back by 5 bases and J by 2 bases. CDR1 MGHDK and CDR2 SYGVNS come from the germline V gene.

This clone was seen just once. The rearrangement uses TRBV9 and TRBJ2-1; unclear D gene. The V end lost 4 bases, the J end lost 5 bases, and 13 bases lay between the germline ends. Germline V gene sequence: CDR1 SGDLS, CDR2 YYNGEE. The CDR3 runs to 14 residues. In nucleotides, the CDR3 is TGTGCCAGCAGCCTATTAGAGTCCCACAATGAGCAGTTCTTC. Translation gives CASSLLESHNEQFF.

The gene calls are TRBV10-3 and TRBJ2-5, with D possibly TRBD1 on 5 matching bases. The J call may be mistaken, given a closer DNA end match to TRBJ2-7. CDR1 ENHRY and CDR2 SYGVKD come from the germline V gene. The CDR3 runs 15 residues. Written as DNA, the CDR3 is TGTGCCATCAGCAGAACAGGTGCAGAGAGCCACGAGCAGTACTTC. Translating it yields CAISRTGAESHEQYF.

This chain connects TRBV6-1 to TRBJ2-2; the match to TRBD2 covers 11 bases. Germline CDR1 and CDR2: MNHNS and SASEGT. The CDR3 has 15 amino acids. V gave up 4 bases and J gave up 6 bases; unmatched junction bases: 4. The CDR3 loop is CASSGSGRAAGELFF. Written as DNA, the CDR3 is TGTGCCAGCAGTGGTAGCGGGAGGGCCGCCGGGGAGCTGTTTTTT.

This clone showed up just a few times. The chain is built from TRBV6-5 and TRBJ1-4, with TRBD1 as a possible D gene (6 bases). CDR1 and CDR2 from the germline V gene are MNHEY and SVGAGI. V dropped 6 bases and J dropped 2 bases, with 13 bases sitting between them. The CDR3 is made up of 15 amino acids. CDR3 sequence (DNA): TGTGCCAGCAGATCCTACAGGGACACTAATGAAAAACTGTTTTTT. Its protein is CASRSYRDTNEKLFF.

The CDR3 spells CASSPKAQGMGNQPQHF. CDR3 in DNA: TGTGCCAGCAGCCCCAAGGCCCAGGGGATGGGCAATCAGCCCCAGCATTTT. The chain combines TRBV7-8 with TRBJ1-5; tentatively, D is TRBD1 (6 bases). CDR3 size: 17 residues. V shed 5 bases and J shed 2 bases, with 19 bases lying between them. The germline V gene has CDR1 SGHVS and CDR2 FQNEAQ.

The chain couples TRBV9 to TRBJ2-3; no clear D. The CDR3 has 17 residues. Trimming took 4 bases from V and 0 from J, leaving 18 bases between them. Looked up from germline, CDR1 is SGDLS and CDR2 is YYNGEE. The CDR3 nucleotides are TGTGCCAGCAGCCCCCCATCTTCGAGTCCCAGCACAGATACGCAGTATTTT. This gives the protein CASSPPSSSPSTDTQYF.

In its sample, this clone was seen a few times. V is TRBV10-3 and J is TRBJ1-2; D might be TRBD1 (5 bases). Looked up from germline, CDR1 is ENHRY and CDR2 is SYGVKD. V lost 10 bases, J lost 4 bases, and 13 bases lay in between. The CDR3 consists of 12 residues. The CDR3 nucleotides are TGTGCCACCCTGGGGCCACTCTATGGCTACACCTTC. Translation: CATLGPLYGYTF.

This clone is large (0.1 to 1%) in the sample. The sample holds other DNA sequences that translate to the same CDR3. The chain carries TRBV2 and TRBJ2-2; 11 nucleotides align to TRBD2. Trimming at V came to 9 bases and at J to 1 base, leaving 4 bases not matched to a gene. The CDR3 totals 15 residues. Germline-derived CDR1 and CDR2 are SNHLY and FYNNEI. CDR3 bases: TGTGCCAGGGAGGGACTAGCGGAGAACACCGGGGAGCTGTTTTTT. Its translation: CAREGLAENTGELFF.

This sequence joins TRBV2 and TRBJ2-1; 12 bases agree with TRBD2. V trimming: 3 bases; J trimming: 6 bases; junction bases outside the gene matches: 21. The CDR3 runs to 21 residues. CDR1 is SNHLY, CDR2 FYNNEI, per germline. Written as DNA, the CDR3 is TGTGCCAGCAGTGACGCAGCAGGCGCTAGCGGGAGGGTAGAGAAGGTCAATGAGCAGTTCTTC. Translating it yields CASSDAAGASGRVEKVNEQFF.

V is TRBV13 and J is TRBJ2-1; 9 bases line up with TRBD2. With V trimmed by 3 bases and J by 0 bases, 6 bases remained unmatched. The CDR3 extends over 17 amino acids. Germline V gives CDR1 PRHDT, CDR2 FYEKMQ (reference sequence). The CDR3, as DNA: TGTGCCAGCAGCTTGTCGGCGGGGGGGGTCTCCTACAATGAGCAGTTCTTC. It is translated as CASSLSAGGVSYNEQFF.